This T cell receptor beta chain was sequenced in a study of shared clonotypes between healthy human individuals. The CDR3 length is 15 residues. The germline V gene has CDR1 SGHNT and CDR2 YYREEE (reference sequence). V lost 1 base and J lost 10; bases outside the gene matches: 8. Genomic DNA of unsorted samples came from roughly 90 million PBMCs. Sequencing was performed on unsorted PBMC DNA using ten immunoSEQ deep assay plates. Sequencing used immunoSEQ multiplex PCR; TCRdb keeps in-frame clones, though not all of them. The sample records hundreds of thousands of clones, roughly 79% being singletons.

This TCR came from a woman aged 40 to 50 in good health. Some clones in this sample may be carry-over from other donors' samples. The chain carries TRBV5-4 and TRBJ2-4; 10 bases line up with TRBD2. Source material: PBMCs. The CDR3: CASSLYRQTSGIQYF. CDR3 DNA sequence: TGTGCCAGCAGCTTGTACCGCCAGACTAGCGGGATTCAGTACTTC.